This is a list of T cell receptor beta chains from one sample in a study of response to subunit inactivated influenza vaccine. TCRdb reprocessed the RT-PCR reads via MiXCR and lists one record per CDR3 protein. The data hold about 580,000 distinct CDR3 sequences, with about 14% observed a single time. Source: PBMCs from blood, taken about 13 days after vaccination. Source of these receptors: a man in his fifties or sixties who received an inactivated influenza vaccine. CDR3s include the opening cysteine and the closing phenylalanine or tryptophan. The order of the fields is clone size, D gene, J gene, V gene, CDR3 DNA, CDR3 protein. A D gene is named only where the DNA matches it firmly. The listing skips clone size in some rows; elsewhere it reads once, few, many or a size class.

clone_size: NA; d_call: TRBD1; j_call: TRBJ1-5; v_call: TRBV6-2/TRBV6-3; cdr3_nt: TGTGCCAGCACCCGGACAGGTGGAGGGGGTCAGCCCCAGCATTTT; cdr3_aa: CASTRTGGGGQPQHF
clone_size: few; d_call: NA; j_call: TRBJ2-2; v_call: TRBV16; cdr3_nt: TGTGCCAGCAGCCAATCGGTCGCCGGGGAGCTGTTTTTT; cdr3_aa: CASSQSVAGELFF
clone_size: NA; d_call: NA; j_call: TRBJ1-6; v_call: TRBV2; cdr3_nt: TGTGCCAGCAGAGTGGACAGTTCGATTGGGGATTCACCCCTCCACTTT; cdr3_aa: CASRVDSSIGDSPLHF
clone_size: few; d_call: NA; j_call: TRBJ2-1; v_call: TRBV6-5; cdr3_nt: TGTGCCAGCAGTTACTCGATTTTGGGAGACAATGAGCAGTTCTTC; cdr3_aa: CASSYSILGDNEQFF
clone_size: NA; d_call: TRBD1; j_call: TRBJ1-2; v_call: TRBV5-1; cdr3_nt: TGCGCCAGCAGCAGCGGACAGGAACACTATGGCTACACCTTC; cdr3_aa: CASSSGQEHYGYTF
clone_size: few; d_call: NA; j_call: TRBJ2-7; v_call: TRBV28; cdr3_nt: TGTGCCAGCAGCACCGCAGGGTACGAGCAGTACTTC; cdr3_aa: CASSTAGYEQYF
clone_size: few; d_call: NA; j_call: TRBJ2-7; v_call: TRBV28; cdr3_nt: TGTGCCAGCAGCCCCCATCGGGACAACTACGAGCAGTACTTC; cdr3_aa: CASSPHRDNYEQYF
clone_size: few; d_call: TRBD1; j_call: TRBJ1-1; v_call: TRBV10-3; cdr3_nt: TGTGCCATCAGTCTCAGGACAGGGTTGTACACTGAAGCTTTCTTT; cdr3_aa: CAISLRTGLYTEAFF
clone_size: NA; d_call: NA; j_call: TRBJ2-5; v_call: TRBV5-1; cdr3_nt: TGCGCCAGCAGCATGACAGATAAAGAGACCCAGTACTTC; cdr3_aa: CASSMTDKETQYF
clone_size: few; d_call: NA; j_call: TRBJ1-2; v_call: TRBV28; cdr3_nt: TGTGCCAGCAGGCACGGGACTTGGAGGTCTTATGGCTACACCTTC; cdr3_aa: CASRHGTWRSYGYTF
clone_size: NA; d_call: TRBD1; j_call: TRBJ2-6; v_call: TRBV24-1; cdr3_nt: TGTGCCACCAGTGACCTAACCGGGACAGGGGCTGGGGCCAACGTCCTGACTTTC; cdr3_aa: CATSDLTGTGAGANVLTF
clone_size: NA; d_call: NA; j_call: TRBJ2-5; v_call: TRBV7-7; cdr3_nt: TGTGCCAGCAGCACCGATAGGCAAGAGACCCAGTACTTC; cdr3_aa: CASSTDRQETQYF
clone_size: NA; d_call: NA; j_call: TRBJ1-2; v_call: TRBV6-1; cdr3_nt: TGTGCCACCGCCATGAACTATGGCTACACCTTC; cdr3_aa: CATAMNYGYTF
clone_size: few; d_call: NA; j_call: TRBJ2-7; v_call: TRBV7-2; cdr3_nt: TGTGCCAGCAGCTTAGCCACAGGGCTCGAGCAGTACTTC; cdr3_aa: CASSLATGLEQYF
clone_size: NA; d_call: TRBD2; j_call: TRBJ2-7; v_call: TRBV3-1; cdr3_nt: TGTGCCAGCAGCCAGGGGACTAGCAAATACGAGCAGTACTTC; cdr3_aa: CASSQGTSKYEQYF
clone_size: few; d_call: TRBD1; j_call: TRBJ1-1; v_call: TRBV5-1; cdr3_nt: TGCGCCAGCAGCTTTCAGCCAGGGGGCGCGGGCACTGAAGCTTTCTTT; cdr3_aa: CASSFQPGGAGTEAFF
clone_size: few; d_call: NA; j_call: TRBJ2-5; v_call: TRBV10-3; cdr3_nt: TGTGCCATCAGTGATGCGGGCGTACCCGGGGGGACCCAGTACTTC; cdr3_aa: CAISDAGVPGGTQYF
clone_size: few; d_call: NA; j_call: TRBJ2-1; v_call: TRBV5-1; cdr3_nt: TGCGCCAGCAGCCTAACCCAGAATGAGCAGTTCTTC; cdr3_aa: CASSLTQNEQFF
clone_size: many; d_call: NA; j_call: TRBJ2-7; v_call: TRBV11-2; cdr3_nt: TGTGCCAGCAGCTTACCAGGGTCTCACGAGCAGTACTTC; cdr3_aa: CASSLPGSHEQYF
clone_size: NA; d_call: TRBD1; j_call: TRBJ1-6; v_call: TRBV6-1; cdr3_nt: TGTGCCAGCAGTGAACGGACAGGGCCAACTAATTCACCCCTCCACTTT; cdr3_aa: CASSERTGPTNSPLHF
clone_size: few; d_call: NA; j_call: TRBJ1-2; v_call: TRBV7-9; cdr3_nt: TGTGCCAGCACCCTGGGGGGGAGTTGGTATGGCTACACCTTC; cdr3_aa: CASTLGGSWYGYTF
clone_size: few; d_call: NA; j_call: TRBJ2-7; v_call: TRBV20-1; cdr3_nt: TGCAGTGCTAGAGTTTGGGCAGACTACGAGCAGTACTTC; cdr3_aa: CSARVWADYEQYF
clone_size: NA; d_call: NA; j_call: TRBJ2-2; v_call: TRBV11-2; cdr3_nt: TGTGCCAGCAGCCCCGGCTGGGGCCTGAACACCGGGGAGCTGTTTTTT; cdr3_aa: CASSPGWGLNTGELFF
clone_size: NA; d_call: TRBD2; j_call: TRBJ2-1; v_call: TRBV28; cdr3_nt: TGTGCCAGCAGTTTGATCAGCGGGAGGGCCTTAGGCGAGCAGTTCTTC; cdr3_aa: CASSLISGRALGEQFF
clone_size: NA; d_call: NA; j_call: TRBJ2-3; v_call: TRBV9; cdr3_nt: TGTGCCAGCAGCGTAGTTGTAGGGGGAACAGATACGCAGTATTTT; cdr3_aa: CASSVVVGGTDTQYF
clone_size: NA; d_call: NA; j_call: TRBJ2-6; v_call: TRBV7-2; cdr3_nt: TGTGCCAGCAGCTCCACAGAAAGGGCCAACGTCCTGACTTTC; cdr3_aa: CASSSTERANVLTF
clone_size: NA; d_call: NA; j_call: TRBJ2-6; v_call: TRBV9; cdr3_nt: TGTGCCAGCAGCGTGGGAGGGGGCTCTGGGGCCAACGTCCTGACTTTC; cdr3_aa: CASSVGGGSGANVLTF
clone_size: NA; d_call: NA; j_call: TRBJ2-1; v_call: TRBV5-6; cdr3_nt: TGTGCCAGCACCACTGAGTCCGGGACTTCCCTTGGGCATGAGCAGTTCTTC; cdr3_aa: CASTTESGTSLGHEQFF
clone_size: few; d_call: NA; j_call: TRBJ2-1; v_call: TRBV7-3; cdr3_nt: TGTGCCAGCAGCTTAACGTCCCAGGAGCAGCAGTTCTTC; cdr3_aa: CASSLTSQEQQFF
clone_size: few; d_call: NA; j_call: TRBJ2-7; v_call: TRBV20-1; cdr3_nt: TGCAGTGCTAGAGTTCCGGGGGCCTACGAGCAGTACTTC; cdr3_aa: CSARVPGAYEQYF
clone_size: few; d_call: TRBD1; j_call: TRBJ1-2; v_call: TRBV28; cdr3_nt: TGTGCCAGCAGTTTTGCCAGGGGGTATGGCTACACCTTC; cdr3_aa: CASSFARGYGYTF
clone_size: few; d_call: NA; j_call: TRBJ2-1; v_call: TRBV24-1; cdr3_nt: TGTGCCACCTCCCGGGACAACGATCTTAAGGGCTACAATGAGCAGTTCTTC; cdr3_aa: CATSRDNDLKGYNEQFF
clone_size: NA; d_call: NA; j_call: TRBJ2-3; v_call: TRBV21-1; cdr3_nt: TGTGCCAGCAGATTCAGGGTCCCAAATACGCACACAGATACGCAGTATTTT; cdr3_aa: CASRFRVPNTHTDTQYF
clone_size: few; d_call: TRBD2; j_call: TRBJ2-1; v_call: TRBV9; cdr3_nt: TGTGCCAGCAGCGTAGAGGCCCAAGGGACTAGGCAATACAATGAGCAGTTCTTC; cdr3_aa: CASSVEAQGTRQYNEQFF
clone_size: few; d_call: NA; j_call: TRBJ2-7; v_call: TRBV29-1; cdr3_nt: TGCAGCGTTGGTGACTATCAGGGGACCGAGCAGTACTTC; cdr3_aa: CSVGDYQGTEQYF